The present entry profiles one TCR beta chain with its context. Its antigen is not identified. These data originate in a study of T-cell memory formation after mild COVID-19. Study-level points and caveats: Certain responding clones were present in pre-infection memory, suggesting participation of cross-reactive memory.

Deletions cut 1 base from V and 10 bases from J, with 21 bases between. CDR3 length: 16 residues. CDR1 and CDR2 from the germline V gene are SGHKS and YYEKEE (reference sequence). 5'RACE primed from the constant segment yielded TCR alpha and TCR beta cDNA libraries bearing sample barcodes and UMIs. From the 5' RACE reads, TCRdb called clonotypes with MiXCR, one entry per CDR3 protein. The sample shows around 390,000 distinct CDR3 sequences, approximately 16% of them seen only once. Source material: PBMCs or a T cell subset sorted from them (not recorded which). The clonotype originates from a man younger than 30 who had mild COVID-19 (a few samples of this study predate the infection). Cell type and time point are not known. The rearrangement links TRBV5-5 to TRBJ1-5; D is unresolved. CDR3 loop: CASSLLGLRVGEPQHF. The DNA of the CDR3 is TGTGCCAGCAGCTTGCTTGGACTCCGCGTAGGTGAACCCCAGCATTTT.